The text below deals with one TCR beta chain. The sample is drawn from a study of blood T cell repertoires in COVID-19. Study details: The United States, Italy and Spain provided the acute and convalescent COVID-19 samples. T cells, B-cell-depleted T cells, or PBMCs provided the cDNA or gDNA that served as material.

V was pared by 5 bases and J by 5 bases, with 8 bases of the junction left unmatched. The CDR3 totals 15 residues. Germline lookup yields CDR1 MNHEY and CDR2 SVGAGI. Authors' methods: Nucleated cell counts were estimated from reference gene primer amplification. The table came from immunoSEQ multiplex PCR; TCRdb's copy has only in-frame clones and leaves some out. V and J calls and clone size are given by that table; D and trimming were obtained from the DNA. Seen here are about 75,000 clones, about 90% observed once, and the top ten hold 2% to 3%. The sequence derives from a human donor in a cohort sampled during active COVID-19. The gene calls are TRBV6-5 and TRBJ1-5; 8 bases agree with TRBD1. The specimen was peripheral blood. CDR3 nucleotides: TGTGCCAGCAGTCCCTTCAGGGGGCGGGATCAGCCCCAGCATTTT. This codes for CASSPFRGRDQPQHF.